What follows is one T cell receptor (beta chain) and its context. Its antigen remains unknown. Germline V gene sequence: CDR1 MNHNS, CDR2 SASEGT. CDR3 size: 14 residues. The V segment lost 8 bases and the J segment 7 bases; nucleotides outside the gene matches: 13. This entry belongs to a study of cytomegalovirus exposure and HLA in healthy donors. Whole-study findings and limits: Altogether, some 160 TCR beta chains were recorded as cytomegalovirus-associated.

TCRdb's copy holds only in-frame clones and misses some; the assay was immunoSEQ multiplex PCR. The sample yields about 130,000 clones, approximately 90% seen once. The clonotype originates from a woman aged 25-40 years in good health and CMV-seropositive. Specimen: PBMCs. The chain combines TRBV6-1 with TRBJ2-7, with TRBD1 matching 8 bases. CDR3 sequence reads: CASLDRGSGQEQYF. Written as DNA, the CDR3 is TGTGCCAGCTTAGACAGGGGTTCGGGTCAGGAGCAGTACTTC.